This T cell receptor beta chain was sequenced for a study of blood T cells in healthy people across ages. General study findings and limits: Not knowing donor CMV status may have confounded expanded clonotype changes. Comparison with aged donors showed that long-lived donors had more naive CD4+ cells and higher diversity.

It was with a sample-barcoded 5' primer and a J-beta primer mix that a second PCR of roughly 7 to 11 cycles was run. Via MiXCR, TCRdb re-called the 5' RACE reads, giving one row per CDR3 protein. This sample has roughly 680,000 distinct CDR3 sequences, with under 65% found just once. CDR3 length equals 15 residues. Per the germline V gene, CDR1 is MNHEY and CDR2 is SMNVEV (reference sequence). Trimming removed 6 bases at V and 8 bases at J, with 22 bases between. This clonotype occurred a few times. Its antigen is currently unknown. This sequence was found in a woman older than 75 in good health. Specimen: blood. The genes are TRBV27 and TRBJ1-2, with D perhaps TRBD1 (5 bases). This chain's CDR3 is CASRGVLQTNRGYTF. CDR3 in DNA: TGTGCCAGCAGGGGGGTCCTTCAGACAAATCGGGGCTACACCTTC.